Each of the 6 T cell receptor beta chains below was sequenced from the same sample in a study of radiation and T cells in renal cell carcinoma. The time point was: baseline pretreatment blood. Treatment of the sample: 15 Gy SBRT to primary tumor, nephrectomy 4 weeks later. Here immunoSEQ multiplex PCR was the method, and the copy in TCRdb shows in-frame clones only, minus some. The data contain 95,000 or so clones, approximately 86% of them singletons. The input for sequencing was blood, taken from a patient whose treatment included radiotherapy and nephrectomy. These TCRs come from a man aged 50 to 59 with renal cell carcinoma.

The chain uses TRBV5-1 and TRBJ2-3, with TRBD2 matching 10 bases. The trim removed 4 bases at V and 1 base at J, leaving 6 bases unmatched. Germline values: CDR1 SGHRS, CDR2 YFSETQ. The CDR3 runs to 16 residues. CDR3 nucleotide sequence: TGCGCCAGCAGCCCGAGGACTAGCGGCGGCACAGATACGCAGTATTTT. Residues: CASSPRTSGGTDTQYF.

The gene calls are TRBV7-2 and TRBJ2-3, with 7 bases lining up with TRBD2. V dropped 1 base and J dropped 2; count of bases not matched to a gene: 3. Germline-derived CDR1 and CDR2 are SGHTA and FQGNSA. The CDR3 length is 15 residues. The CDR3 DNA follows: TGTGCCAGCAGCTTAGGGACTAGGCTCACAGATACGCAGTATTTT. This translates into CASSLGTRLTDTQYF.

This clone was observed a handful of times. This chain joins TRBV19 and TRBJ1-1; 8 bases map to TRBD1. The CDR3 extends over 15 amino acids. Germline CDR1 LNHDA, CDR2 SQIVND (reference sequence). Trimming at V came to 4 bases and at J to 2 bases, leaving 6 bases not matched to a gene. The CDR3 nucleotides are TGTGCCAGTAGTACCCGGACAGGGCTAAACACTGAAGCTTTCTTT. Translation: CASSTRTGLNTEAFF.

The chain employs TRBV5-1 and TRBJ2-7; 9 nucleotides align to TRBD1. Per germline, CDR1 SGHRS and CDR2 YFSETQ. This CDR3 has 16 amino acids. The V segment lost 8 bases and the J segment 0 bases; nucleotides outside the gene matches: 12. The CDR3 loop is CASSGTGTPSSYEQYF. The CDR3 region has the DNA TGCGCCAGTTCCGGGACAGGGACCCCGAGCTCCTACGAGCAGTACTTC.

V is TRBV19 and J is TRBJ2-3; possibly TRBD1 for D (5 bases). This CDR3 has 15 residues. V was pared by 10 bases and J by 3 bases, with 20 bases between. Germline CDR1 and CDR2: LNHDA and SQIVND (reference sequence). The chain's CDR3 is CATTTRVGATDTQYF. In nucleotides, the CDR3 is TGTGCCACTACCACCAGGGTGGGTGCAACAGATACGCAGTATTTT.

This chain connects TRBV19 to TRBJ1-5; D is perhaps TRBD1 (6 bases). CDR1 LNHDA and CDR2 SQIVND come from the germline V gene (reference sequence). V was clipped by 8 bases and J by 3 bases, with 20 bases between them. The CDR3 has 16 residues. For the CDR3, the DNA is TGTGCCAGTGCAAAGAACGGGGGCGCAGACAATCAGCCCCAGCATTTT. Its translation: CASAKNGGADNQPQHF. Full variable domain (missing parts from reference TRBV19 and TRBJ1-5): DGGITQSPKYLFRKEGQNVTLSCEQNLNHDAMYWYRQDPGQGLRLIYYSQIVNDFQKGDIAEGYSVSREKKESFPLTVTSAQKNPTAFYLCASAKNGGADNQPQHFGDGTRLSIL.